Listed below are T cell receptor beta chains from one sample, sequenced in a study of cytomegalovirus exposure and HLA in healthy donors. TCRdb's table, derived via immunoSEQ multiplex PCR, lists solely in-frame clones and lacks some. The sample includes 57,000 or so clones, 70% of them seen just once. The sequencing sample was made of PBMCs. The receptors were gathered from a woman aged 55-70 years in good health and CMV-seropositive. CDR3s include the opening cysteine and the closing phenylalanine or tryptophan. Fields, in order: J gene, clone size, D gene, V gene, CDR3 protein, CDR3 DNA. A D gene is named only where the DNA matches it firmly. Clone size is given for some rows only: seen once, a few or many times, or a class if the clone is expanded.

TRBJ2-5,-,-,TRBV7-9,CASSPQGGAPETQYF,TGTGCCAGCAGCCCACAGGGTGGGGCTCCAGAGACCCAGTACTTC
TRBJ2-1,-,-,TRBV7-9,CASSQTGKYNEQFF,TGTGCCAGCTCCCAGACAGGAAAATACAATGAGCAGTTCTTC
TRBJ2-7,-,TRBD1,TRBV2,CASRTGQGAYEQYF,TGTGCCAGCAGGACGGGGCAGGGGGCCTACGAGCAGTACTTC
TRBJ1-2,few,TRBD1,TRBV5-4,CASSLEQGEYDGYTF,TGTGCCAGCAGCTTAGAACAGGGGGAGTATGATGGCTACACCTTC
TRBJ2-3,-,TRBD2,TRBV18,CASSPTGGHTDTQYF,TGTGCCAGCTCACCAACGGGGGGGCACACAGATACGCAGTATTTT
TRBJ1-1,-,-,TRBV5-1,CASRNREGGTEAFF,TGCGCCAGCAGGAACAGGGAAGGCGGCACTGAAGCTTTCTTT
TRBJ2-3,-,-,TRBV5-6,CASSLGQGLTDTQYF,TGTGCCAGCAGCTTGGGACAGGGACTCACAGATACGCAGTATTTT
TRBJ1-1,few,TRBD1,TRBV2,CASRAGGRTEAFF,TGTGCCAGCAGGGCAGGGGGCCGGACTGAAGCTTTCTTT
TRBJ1-2,-,-,TRBV5-5,CASSSVSGTLNYGYTF,TGTGCCAGCAGCTCGGTGAGCGGGACACTTAACTATGGCTACACCTTC
TRBJ2-1,-,TRBD2,TRBV5-1,CASSYLVGGGYNEQFF,TGCGCCAGCAGCTACCTCGTCGGGGGGGGATACAATGAGCAGTTCTTC
TRBJ2-2,-,TRBD1,TRBV10-1,CASSAGTANTGELFF,TGCGCCAGCAGTGCTGGGACAGCGAACACCGGGGAGCTGTTTTTT
TRBJ2-3,-,TRBD2,TRBV4-3,CASSQDPLAGVTDTQYF,TGCGCCAGCAGCCAAGATCCCCTAGCGGGGGTCACAGATACGCAGTATTTT
TRBJ2-2,-,TRBD1,TRBV2,CASSGTGGTGELFF,TGTGCCAGCAGCGGGACAGGCGGAACCGGGGAGCTGTTTTTT
TRBJ2-7,-,-,TRBV6-5,CATYRAYEQYF,TGTGCCACCTACCGGGCCTACGAGCAGTACTTC
TRBJ2-1,-,-,TRBV11-2,CASSLDLGAPAGHNEQFF,TGTGCCAGCAGCTTAGATCTAGGGGCCCCCGCAGGTCACAATGAGCAGTTCTTC
TRBJ2-7,few,-,TRBV5-1,CASSPHLTSYEQYF,TGCGCCAGCAGCCCGCACCTTACCAGCTACGAGCAGTACTTC
TRBJ1-2,-,-,TRBV7-2,CASSTGFYGYTF,TGTGCCAGCAGCACAGGCTTCTATGGCTACACCTTC
TRBJ1-2,-,-,TRBV5-1,CASSWVGADYGYTF,TGCGCCAGCAGCTGGGTGGGAGCGGACTATGGCTACACCTTC
TRBJ2-5,-,-,TRBV7-2,CASSLKGGQETQYF,TGTGCCAGCAGCTTAAAAGGGGGCCAAGAGACCCAGTACTTC
TRBJ1-4,large,-,TRBV18,CASSPRGGLNEKLFF,TGTGCCAGCTCACCTCGGGGGGGCCTTAATGAAAAACTGTTTTTT
TRBJ2-1,-,-,TRBV7-3,CASSLLVSGEQFF,TGTGCCAGCAGCTTATTGGTATCGGGTGAGCAGTTCTTC
TRBJ1-1,-,-,TRBV19,CASSARTVTNTEAFF,TGTGCCAGTAGTGCTCGGACAGTCACGAACACTGAAGCTTTCTTT
TRBJ1-1,-,TRBD1,TRBV27,CASSYRGRAFF,TGTGCCAGCAGTTACAGGGGGCGAGCTTTCTTT
TRBJ1-2,-,-,TRBV19,CASSGDSPRFRGYTF,TGTGCCAGTAGTGGAGATTCTCCACGTTTTAGGGGCTACACCTTC
TRBJ2-7,-,TRBD1,TRBV30,CAWDPGTGLYEQYF,TGTGCCTGGGACCCCGGGACAGGGTTATACGAGCAGTACTTC
TRBJ2-3,-,TRBD2,TRBV2,CASSERTSGGDTQYF,TGTGCCAGCAGTGAACGGACTAGCGGGGGAGATACGCAGTATTTT
TRBJ1-5,-,-,TRBV6-1,CASSHGQRLRDF,TGTGCCAGCAGCCACGGACAGCGCCTACGGGACTTT
TRBJ1-1,-,-,TRBV9,CASSREGNTEAFF,TGTGCCAGCAGCCGGGAAGGGAACACTGAAGCTTTCTTT
TRBJ2-7,-,-,TRBV7-9,CASSSRAGTSYEQYF,TGTGCCAGCAGCTCGCGCGCCGGGACAAGCTACGAGCAGTACTTC
TRBJ1-4,few,-,TRBV5-4,CASRPNSFRGDEKLFF,TGTGCCAGCAGGCCGAACTCGTTTCGGGGGGATGAAAAACTGTTTTTT
TRBJ1-2,-,-,TRBV29-1,CSVRIGGDYGYTF,TGCAGCGTCAGGATAGGGGGGGACTATGGCTACACCTTC
TRBJ2-1,-,-,TRBV5-1,CASSTTGNEQFF,TGCGCCAGCAGCACCACGGGTAATGAGCAGTTCTTC
TRBJ1-2,-,TRBD1,TRBV7-9,CASSEVDFWTGVFNGYTF,TGTGCCAGCAGCGAAGTAGACTTTTGGACAGGGGTGTTTAATGGCTACACCTTC
TRBJ1-2,-,-,TRBV2,CASTDRSYYGYTF,TGTGCCAGCACCGACAGGAGTTACTATGGCTACACCTTC
TRBJ2-2,-,TRBD1,TRBV28,CASTRQGSGELFF,TGTGCCAGCACGCGACAGGGATCCGGGGAGCTGTTTTTT
TRBJ1-4,few,-,TRBV20-1,CSARVEEKLFF,TGCAGTGCTAGAGTGGAGGAAAAACTGTTTTTT
TRBJ1-1,-,-,TRBV6-5,CASSTGKITEAFF,TGTGCCAGCAGTACAGGGAAAATCACTGAAGCTTTCTTT
TRBJ2-1,few,-,TRBV7-9,CSSSSTNEQFF,TGTTCCAGCAGCTCCACAAATGAGCAGTTCTTC
TRBJ2-1,-,TRBD2,TRBV5-4,CASSLTSGGAGYNEQFF,TGTGCCAGCAGCTTGACTAGCGGGGGGGCAGGCTACAATGAGCAGTTCTTC
TRBJ1-2,once,TRBD1,TRBV7-2,CASSLVGTGINYGYTF,TGTGCCAGCAGCTTAGTCGGGACAGGTATTAACTATGGCTACACCTTC
TRBJ2-7,-,-,TRBV7-2,CASSPQGGYEQYF,TGTGCCAGCAGCCCTCAGGGGGGCTACGAGCAGTACTTC
TRBJ1-6,once,TRBD1,TRBV4-2,CASSQVDREDSPLHF,TGTGCCAGCAGCCAAGTAGACAGGGAGGATTCACCCCTCCACTTT
TRBJ2-7,-,TRBD2,TRBV7-8,CASSLAGTRTYEQYF,TGTGCCAGCAGCCTCGCCGGGACTAGAACTTACGAGCAGTACTTC
TRBJ1-1,-,TRBD1,TRBV5-1,CASSLGGQGADTEAFF,TGCGCCAGCAGCTTGGGCGGACAGGGGGCGGACACTGAAGCTTTCTTT
TRBJ1-2,-,-,TRBV4-1,CASSQVGGYGYTF,TGCGCCAGCAGCCAAGTAGGAGGCTATGGCTACACCTTC
TRBJ2-4,-,-,TRBV2,CASTLLGDWENIQYF,TGTGCCAGCACCCTTCTGGGGGACTGGGAAAACATTCAGTACTTC
TRBJ1-2,-,-,TRBV6-5,CASSVETGVGYGYTF,TGTGCCAGCAGTGTGGAGACAGGTGTCGGCTATGGCTACACCTTC
TRBJ1-5,-,TRBD1,TRBV5-8,CASSFGTGQPQHF,TGTGCCAGCAGCTTCGGGACAGGGCAGCCCCAGCATTTT
TRBJ2-1,once,TRBD2,TRBV4-3,CASSILAGGNEQFF,TGCGCCAGCAGCATTCTAGCGGGGGGCAATGAGCAGTTCTTC
TRBJ2-2,-,TRBD1,TRBV7-9,CASSLLGTVQNTGELFF,TGTGCCAGCAGCTTACTTGGGACAGTACAGAACACCGGGGAGCTGTTTTTT
TRBJ1-6,-,-,TRBV27,CASSSSSYNSPLHF,TGTGCCAGCAGTTCGAGCTCCTATAATTCACCCCTCCACTTT
TRBJ2-7,-,TRBD1,TRBV11-2,CASSWTGNYEQYF,TGTGCCAGCAGCTGGACAGGGAACTACGAGCAGTACTTC
TRBJ2-5,few,-,TRBV7-2,CASSLAPTAQETQYF,TGTGCCAGCAGCTTAGCCCCCACAGCCCAAGAGACCCAGTACTTC
TRBJ2-7,few,-,TRBV7-6,CASSLRTTASYEQYF,TGTGCCAGCAGCTTACGGACAACTGCCTCCTACGAGCAGTACTTC
TRBJ2-7,once,TRBD1,TRBV6-6,CASIPEAGTGIGQYF,TGTGCCAGCATCCCCGAGGCCGGGACAGGGATCGGGCAGTACTTC
TRBJ1-1,-,TRBD1,TRBV7-2,CASRVDDRVNTEAFF,TGTGCCAGCAGGGTCGATGACAGGGTAAACACTGAAGCTTTCTTT
TRBJ1-1,-,-,TRBV9,CASSVLVRDTEAFF,TGTGCCAGCAGCGTGCTCGTCCGGGACACTGAAGCTTTCTTT
TRBJ1-4,-,-,TRBV6-5,CASSRPTDEKLFF,TGTGCCAGCAGTCGCCCCACGGATGAAAAACTGTTTTTT
TRBJ2-7,once,TRBD1,TRBV6-6,CASSYSVQGAQGEQYF,TGTGCCAGCAGTTACTCTGTTCAGGGGGCGCAGGGCGAGCAGTACTTC